This entry describes one TCR beta chain. Its antigen remains unknown. This sample was included in a study of cytomegalovirus exposure and HLA in healthy donors. General study results and limits: Rare TCR sequences predominated, though certain public TCRs were found in many donors. It was likely that a cluster of highly shared sequence variants was a sequencing artifact. The study flagged fewer than 200 TCR beta chains as cytomegalovirus-associated. By HLA locus, TCR association rates varied in a later analysis, with DRB1 showing the most and HLA-C the fewest.

Both 60 Vbeta primers and 13 Jbeta primers went into the PCR. Assay used: immunoSEQ multiplex PCR; TCRdb lists only in-frame clones, some missing. The sample lists 120,000 or so clones; approximately 80% were seen once. CDR3 length equals 17 residues. Germline lookup yields CDR1 SGHVS and CDR2 FQNEAQ. Trimming shortened V by 5 bases and J by 4 bases, and 21 bases separated the two germline ends. This chain joins TRBV7-8 and TRBJ2-1, with TRBD2 as a possible D gene (5 bases). The TCR was taken from a young man in good health and CMV-seronegative. The sequencing input was PBMCs. CDR3 sequence (DNA): TGTGCCAGCAGCGAGGACGGACCAGCGGAACTTTACAATGAGCAGTTCTTC. This codes for CASSEDGPAELYNEQFF.